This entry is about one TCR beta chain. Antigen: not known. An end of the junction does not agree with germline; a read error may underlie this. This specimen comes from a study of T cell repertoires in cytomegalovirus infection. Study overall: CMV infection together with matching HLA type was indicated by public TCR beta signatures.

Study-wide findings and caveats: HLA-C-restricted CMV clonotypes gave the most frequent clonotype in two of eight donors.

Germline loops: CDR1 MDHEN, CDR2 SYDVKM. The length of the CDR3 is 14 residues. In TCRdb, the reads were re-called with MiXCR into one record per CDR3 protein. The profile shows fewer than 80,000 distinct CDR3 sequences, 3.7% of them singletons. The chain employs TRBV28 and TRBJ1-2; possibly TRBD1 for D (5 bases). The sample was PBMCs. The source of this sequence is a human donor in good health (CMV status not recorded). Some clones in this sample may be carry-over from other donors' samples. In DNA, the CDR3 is TGCGCCAGCCACGAGAGGGGAAGTGTCAGTGGCTACACCTTC. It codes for CASHERGSVSGYTF.